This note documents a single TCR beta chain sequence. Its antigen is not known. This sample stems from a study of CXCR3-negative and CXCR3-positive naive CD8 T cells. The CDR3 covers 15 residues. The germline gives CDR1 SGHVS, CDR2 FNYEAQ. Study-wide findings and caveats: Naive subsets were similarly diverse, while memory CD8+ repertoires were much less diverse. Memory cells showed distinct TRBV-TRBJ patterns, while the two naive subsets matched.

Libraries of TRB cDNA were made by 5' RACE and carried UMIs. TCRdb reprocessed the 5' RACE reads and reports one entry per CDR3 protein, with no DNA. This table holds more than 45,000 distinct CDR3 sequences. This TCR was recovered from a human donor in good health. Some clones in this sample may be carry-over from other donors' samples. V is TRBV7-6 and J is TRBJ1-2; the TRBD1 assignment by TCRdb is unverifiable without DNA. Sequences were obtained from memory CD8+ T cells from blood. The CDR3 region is CASSLTPGDVYGYTF. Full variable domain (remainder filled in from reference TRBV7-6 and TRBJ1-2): GAGVSQSPRYKVTKRGQDVALRCDPISGHVSLYWYRQALGQGPEFLTYFNYEAQQDKSGLPNDRFSAERPEGSISTLTIQRTEQRDSAMYRCASSLTPGDVYGYTFGSGTRLTVV.